The present T cell receptor beta chain was sequenced within a study of T cells in Graves' hyperthyroidism and ophthalmopathy (dated by TCRdb to the late 2010s). About the full investigation: Peripheral blood was sampled at the time of initial diagnosis, prior to any treatment. To identify distinguishing TCR V-J signatures, a discovery cohort of 95 to 100 patients was used, comprising some 45 with Graves' ophthalmopathy and some 60 with stable Graves' hyperthyroidism. An independent validation cohort of some 18 hyperthyroidism patients and about 16 patients who later progressed to ophthalmopathy tested prospective prediction of ophthalmopathy. The 90 to 100 discovery patients were randomly divided into training and test sets at a 7:3 ratio. In addition, the study compared T-cell repertoires in thyroid tissue and in blood from several Graves' hyperthyroidism patients. After blood sampling, hyperthyroidism patients were treated with methimazole at a starting dose of 30 mg daily, and ophthalmopathy patients were treated with high-dose intravenous methylprednisolone. According to the paper, TCR Vbeta CDR3 sequencing was carried out on around 140 peripheral blood samples, which came from under 50 ophthalmopathy, under 85 hyperthyroidism and approximately 17 progressor patients. The study at large found these results: Ophthalmopathy was separated from stable hyperthyroidism by a 13 V-J signature model, with around 90% sensitivity and roughly 84% specificity obtained in cross-validation and 80%/75% obtained in testing. In validation, progression to ophthalmopathy was predicted by the model with roughly 69% sensitivity and 72.22% specificity, a median of about 6.4 months before onset. Most expanded thyroid clonotypes (frequency above 0.001) were also found in blood, which suggests that blood repertoires may mirror thyroid immune responses. Sample size was not statistically predetermined, and investigators were not blinded to group allocation.

In the case of this clonotype: Its antigen is unknown. As the CDR3 is not closed by the conserved phenylalanine or tryptophan, this likely results from a read error. The DNA is omitted, as the CDR3 cannot be located on it reliably, and the CDR3 follows TCRdb's listing.

The CDR3 extends over 12 residues, inclusive of both ends. CDR1 and CDR2, looked up from the germline V gene, are SGHTA and FQGTGA. Ophthalmopathy patients had moderately to severely active disease, Clinical Activity Score of at least 3, NOSPECS grade of at least 4, and duration under 3 months. The study excluded patients with uncontrolled infections, other autoimmune diseases, pregnancy or lactation. Diagnoses were established on the basis of clinical symptoms, serum thyroxine and TRAb, thyroid ultrasound, and orbital computed tomography. Ficoll-Paque density gradient centrifugation was used to isolate PBMCs from about 10 ml of fresh peripheral blood. Total RNA was extracted using Trizol reagent, and RNA quality was assessed on an Agilent 2100 Bioanalyzer. The TCR beta CDR3 regions were amplified from the RNA transcripts. For the first round of RT-PCR on the TCR CDR3, the HTBI primer set was used together with the Qiagen OneStep RT-PCR kit. A second multiplex PCR round built the libraries, followed by size selection and purification. Libraries were sequenced paired-end with 100 bp reads on an Illumina HiSeq2000. The authors' pipeline ran thus. SOAPnuke was used to process the raw data, removing reads that contained adapters or uncalled bases, had a mean Phred below 15, or lacked an exact match to the constant primer or identifier. COPE v1.2.5 was used to merge the high-quality paired reads, and each unique nucleotide sequence was defined as a clonotype. MiTCR v1.1 was used to align the clonotypes against IMGT TRBV, TRBD and TRBJ reference segments. The analysis included only V-J combinations with a frequency above 0.0001, which together covered 98% to 99.2% of the repertoires. A TCS score was defined as the ratio between F50 (clonal expansion) and ExV (chaos), using BLOSUM62-based TCRdist between CDR3 peptides within each V-J. Welch's t-statistics and random forest reduced 500 to 550 V-J features to 13, which were used in a naive Bayes classifier (R e1071). Thyroid-blood repertoire similarity was quantified with the Morisita-Horn index. TCRdb's own reprocessing of the public reads used fastp at Q25 and MiXCR and kept productive beta chains. Every CDR3 protein is listed once, alongside the most common genes and DNA of its rows. The V and J calls, along with clone size, are taken from TCRdb and not from the paper's own processing. This sample comprises 37,000 or so distinct CDR3 sequences, roughly 50% of them detected only once. Clones ranked in the top ten supply roughly 15% of the sample.

The sequence was collected from a man between 35 and 55 years old with Graves' ophthalmopathy. The sequence is built from TRBV7-3 and TRBJ1-4; the D segment call TRBD1 is taken from the table without a DNA check. Sequencing input: blood. The CDR3 reads as follows: CASSSGGPTGVV.